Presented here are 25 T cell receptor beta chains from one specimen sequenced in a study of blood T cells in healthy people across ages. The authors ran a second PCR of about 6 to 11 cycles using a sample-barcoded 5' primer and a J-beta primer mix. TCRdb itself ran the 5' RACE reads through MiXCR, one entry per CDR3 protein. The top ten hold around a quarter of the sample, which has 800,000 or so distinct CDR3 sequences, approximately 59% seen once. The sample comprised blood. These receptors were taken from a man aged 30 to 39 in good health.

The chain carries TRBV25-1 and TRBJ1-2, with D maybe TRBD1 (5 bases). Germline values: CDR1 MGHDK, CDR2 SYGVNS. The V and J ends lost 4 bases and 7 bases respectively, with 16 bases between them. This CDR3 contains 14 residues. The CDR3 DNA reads TGTGCCAGCAGTGCAGGGACCGCCTTGAGTGGCTACACCTTC. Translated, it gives CASSAGTALSGYTF.

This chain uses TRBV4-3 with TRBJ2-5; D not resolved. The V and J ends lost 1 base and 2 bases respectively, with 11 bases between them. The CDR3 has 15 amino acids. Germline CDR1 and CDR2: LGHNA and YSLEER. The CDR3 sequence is CASSQVITEQETQYF. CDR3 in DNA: TGCGCCAGCAGCCAAGTTATCACAGAGCAAGAGACCCAGTACTTC.

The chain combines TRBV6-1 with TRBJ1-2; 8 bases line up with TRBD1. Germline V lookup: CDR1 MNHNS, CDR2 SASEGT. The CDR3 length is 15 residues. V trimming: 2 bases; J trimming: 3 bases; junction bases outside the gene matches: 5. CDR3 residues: CASSEIGQGYYGYTF. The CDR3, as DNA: TGTGCCAGCAGTGAAATCGGACAGGGTTACTATGGCTACACCTTC.

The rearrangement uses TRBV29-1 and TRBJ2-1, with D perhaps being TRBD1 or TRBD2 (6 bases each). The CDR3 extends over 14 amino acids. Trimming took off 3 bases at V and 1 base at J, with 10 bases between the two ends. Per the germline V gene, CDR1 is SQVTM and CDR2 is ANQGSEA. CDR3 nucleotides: TGCAGCGTTGATGGGGGGCCTTCCTACAATGAGCAGTTCTTC. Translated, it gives CSVDGGPSYNEQFF.

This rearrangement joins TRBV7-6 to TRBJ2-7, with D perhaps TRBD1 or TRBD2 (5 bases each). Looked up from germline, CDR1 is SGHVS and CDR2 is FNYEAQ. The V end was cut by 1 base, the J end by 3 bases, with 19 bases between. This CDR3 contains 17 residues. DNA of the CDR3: TGTGCCAGCAGCTTAGTGTTCGTCGGACTGGGGGACTACGAGCAGTACTTC. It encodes CASSLVFVGLGDYEQYF.

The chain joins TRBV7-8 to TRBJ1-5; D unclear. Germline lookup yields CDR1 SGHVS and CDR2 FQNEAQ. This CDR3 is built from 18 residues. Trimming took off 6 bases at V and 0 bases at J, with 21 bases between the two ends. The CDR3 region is CASSAPAGIPYSNQPQHF. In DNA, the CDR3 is TGTGCCAGCAGTGCCCCAGCGGGGATCCCCTATAGCAATCAGCCCCAGCATTTT.

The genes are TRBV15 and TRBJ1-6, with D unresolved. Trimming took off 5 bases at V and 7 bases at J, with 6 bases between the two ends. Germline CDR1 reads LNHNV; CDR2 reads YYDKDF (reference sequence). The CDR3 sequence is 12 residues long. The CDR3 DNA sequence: TGTGCCACCAGCTCGAAAAATTCACCCCTCCACTTT. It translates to CATSSKNSPLHF.

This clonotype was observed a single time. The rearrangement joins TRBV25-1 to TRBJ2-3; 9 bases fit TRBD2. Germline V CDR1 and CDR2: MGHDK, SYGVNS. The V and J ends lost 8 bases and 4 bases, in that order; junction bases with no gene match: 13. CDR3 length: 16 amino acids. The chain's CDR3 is CASASQAGGPADTQYF. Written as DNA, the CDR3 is TGTGCCAGCGCGAGTCAAGCGGGGGGTCCGGCAGATACGCAGTATTTT. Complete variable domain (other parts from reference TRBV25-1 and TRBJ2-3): EADIYQTPRYLVIGTGKKITLECSQTMGHDKMYWYQQDPGMELHLIHYSYGVNSTEKGDLSSESTVSRIRTEHFPLTLESARPSHTSQYLCASASQAGGPADTQYFGPGTRLTVL.

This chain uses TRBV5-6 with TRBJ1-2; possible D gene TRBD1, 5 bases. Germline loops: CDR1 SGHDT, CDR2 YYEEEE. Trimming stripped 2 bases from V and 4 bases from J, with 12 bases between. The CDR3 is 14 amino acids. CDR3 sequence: CASSLPTVTYGYTF. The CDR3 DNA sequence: TGTGCCAGCAGCTTACCGACAGTTACCTATGGCTACACCTTC.

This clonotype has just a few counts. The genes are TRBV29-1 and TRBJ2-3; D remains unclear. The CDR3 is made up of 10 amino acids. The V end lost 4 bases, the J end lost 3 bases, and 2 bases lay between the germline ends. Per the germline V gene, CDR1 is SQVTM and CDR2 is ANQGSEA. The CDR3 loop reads CSVVTDTQYF. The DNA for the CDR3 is TGCAGCGTTGTAACAGATACGCAGTATTTT.

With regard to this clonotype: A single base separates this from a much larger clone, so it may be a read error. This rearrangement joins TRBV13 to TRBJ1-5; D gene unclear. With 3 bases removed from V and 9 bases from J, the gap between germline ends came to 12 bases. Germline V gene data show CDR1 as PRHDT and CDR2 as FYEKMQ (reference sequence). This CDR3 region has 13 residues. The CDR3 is CASSLGRDRPQHF. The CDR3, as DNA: TGTGCCAGCAGCTTGGGCCGGGATCGGCCCCAGCATTTT.

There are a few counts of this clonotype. In DNA form, the CDR3 reads TGTGCCAGCAGCTGGACAGGGGATCCAAACCAGCCCCAGCATTTT. Its protein product is CASSWTGDPNQPQHF. This chain uses TRBV5-5 with TRBJ1-5; 9 nucleotides agree with TRBD1. V lost 3 bases and J lost 7; bases outside the gene matches: 8. Germline values: CDR1 SGHKS, CDR2 YYEKEE (reference sequence). There are 15 residues in the CDR3. Drawing the rest from reference TRBV5-5 and TRBJ1-5, the complete variable domain is DAGVTQSPTHLIKTRGQQVTLRCSPISGHKSVSWYQQVLGQGPQFIFQYYEKEERGRGNFPDRFSARQFPNYSSELNVNALLLGDSALYLCASSWTGDPNQPQHFGDGTRLSIL.

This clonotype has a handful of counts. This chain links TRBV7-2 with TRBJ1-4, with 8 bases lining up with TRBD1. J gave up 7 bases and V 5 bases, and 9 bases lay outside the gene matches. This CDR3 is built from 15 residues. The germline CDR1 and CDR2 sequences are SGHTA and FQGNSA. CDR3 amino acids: CASSPRTGSREKLFF. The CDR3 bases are TGTGCCAGCAGCCCGAGGACAGGGAGCCGTGAAAAACTGTTTTTT.

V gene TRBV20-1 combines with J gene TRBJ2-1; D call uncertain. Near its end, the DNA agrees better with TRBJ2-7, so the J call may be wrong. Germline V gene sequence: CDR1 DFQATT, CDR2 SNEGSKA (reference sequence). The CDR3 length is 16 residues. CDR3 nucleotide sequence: TGCAGTGCTAGACCCGAAACTATAGGAACCTACAATGAGCAGTACTTC. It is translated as CSARPETIGTYNEQYF.

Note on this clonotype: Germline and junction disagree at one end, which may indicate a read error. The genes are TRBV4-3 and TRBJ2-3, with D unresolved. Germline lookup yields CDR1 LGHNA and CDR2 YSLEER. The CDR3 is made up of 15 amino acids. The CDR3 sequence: CASSKDWAMTDTQYF. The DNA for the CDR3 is TGCGCCAGCAGCAAAGACTGGGCTATGACAGATACGCAGTATTTT.

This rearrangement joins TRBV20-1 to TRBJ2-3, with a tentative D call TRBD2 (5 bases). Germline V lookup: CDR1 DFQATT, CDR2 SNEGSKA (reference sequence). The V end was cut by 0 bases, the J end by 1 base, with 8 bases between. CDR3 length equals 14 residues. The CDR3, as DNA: TGCAGTGCTAGAGAAACGGAGGGCACAGATACGCAGTATTTT. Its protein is CSARETEGTDTQYF.

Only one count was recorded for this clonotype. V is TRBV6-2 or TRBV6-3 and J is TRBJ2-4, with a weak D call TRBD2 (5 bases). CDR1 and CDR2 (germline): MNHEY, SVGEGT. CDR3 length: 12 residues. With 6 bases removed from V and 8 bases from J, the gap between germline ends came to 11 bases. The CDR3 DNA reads TGTGCCAGCAGCGGTGTCGGGGACATTCAGTACTTC. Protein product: CASSGVGDIQYF.

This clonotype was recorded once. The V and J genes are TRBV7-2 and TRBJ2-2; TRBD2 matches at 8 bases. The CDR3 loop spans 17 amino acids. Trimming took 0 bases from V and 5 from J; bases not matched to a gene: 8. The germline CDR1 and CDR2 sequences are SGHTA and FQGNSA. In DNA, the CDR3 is TGTGCCAGCAGCTTAGCGCCCAGCGGGGGACGTACCGGGGAGCTGTTTTTT. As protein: CASSLAPSGGRTGELFF.

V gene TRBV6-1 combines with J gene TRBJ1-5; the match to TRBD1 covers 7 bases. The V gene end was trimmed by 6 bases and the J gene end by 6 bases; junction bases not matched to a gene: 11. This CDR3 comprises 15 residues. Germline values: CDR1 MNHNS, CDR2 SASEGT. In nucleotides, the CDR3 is TGTGCCAGCAGACCCACAGGGGCAAGCGGTCAGCCCCAGCATTTT. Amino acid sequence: CASRPTGASGQPQHF.

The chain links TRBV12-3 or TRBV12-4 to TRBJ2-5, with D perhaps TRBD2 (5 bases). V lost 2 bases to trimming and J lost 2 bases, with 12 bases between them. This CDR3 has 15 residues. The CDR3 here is CASSLRGAGQETQYF. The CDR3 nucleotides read TGTGCCAGCAGTTTACGGGGTGCGGGTCAAGAGACCCAGTACTTC.

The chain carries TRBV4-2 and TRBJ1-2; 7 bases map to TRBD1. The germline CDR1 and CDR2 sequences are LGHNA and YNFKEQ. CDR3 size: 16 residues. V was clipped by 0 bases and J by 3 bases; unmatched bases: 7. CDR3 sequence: CASSQEGAGQYYGYTF. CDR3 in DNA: TGTGCCAGCAGCCAAGAAGGAGCGGGACAGTACTATGGCTACACCTTC.

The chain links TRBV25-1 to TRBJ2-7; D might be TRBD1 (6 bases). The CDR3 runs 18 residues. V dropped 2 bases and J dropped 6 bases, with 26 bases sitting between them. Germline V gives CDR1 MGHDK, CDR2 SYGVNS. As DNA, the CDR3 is TGTGCCAGCAGTGAAGAGGTTACAGGGAATGCTTGGGGGCTCGAGCAGTACTTC. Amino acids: CASSEEVTGNAWGLEQYF.

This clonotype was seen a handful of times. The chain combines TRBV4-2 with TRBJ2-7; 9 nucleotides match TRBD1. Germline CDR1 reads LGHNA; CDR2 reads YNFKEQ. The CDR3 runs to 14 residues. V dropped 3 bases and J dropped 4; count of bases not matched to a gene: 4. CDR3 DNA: TGTGCCAGCAGCCACGCACAGGGGGCGTACGAGCAGTACTTC. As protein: CASSHAQGAYEQYF.

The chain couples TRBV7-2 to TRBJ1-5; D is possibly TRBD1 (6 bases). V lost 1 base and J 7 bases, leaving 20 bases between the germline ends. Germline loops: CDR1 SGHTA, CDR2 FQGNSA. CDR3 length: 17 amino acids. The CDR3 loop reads CASSLGGGGVAVQPQHF. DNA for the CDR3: TGTGCCAGCAGCTTAGGAGGGGGAGGGGTTGCGGTGCAGCCCCAGCATTTT.

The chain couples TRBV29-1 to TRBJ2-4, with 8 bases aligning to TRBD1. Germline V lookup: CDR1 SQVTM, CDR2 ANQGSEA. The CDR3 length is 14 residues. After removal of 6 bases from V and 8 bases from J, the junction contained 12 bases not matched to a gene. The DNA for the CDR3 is TGCAGCGTCCGCGACAGGGGCCTTACAGACATTCAGTACTTC. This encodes CSVRDRGLTDIQYF. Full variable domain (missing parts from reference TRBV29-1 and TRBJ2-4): SAVISQKPSRDICQRGTSLTIQCQVDSQVTMMFWYRQQPGQSLTLIATANQGSEATYESGFVIDKFPISRPNLTFSTLTVSNMSPEDSSIYLCSVRDRGLTDIQYFGAGTRLSVL.